The 7 T cell receptor beta chains below were found in one sample sequenced in a study of Graves' ophthalmopathy and Graves' hyperthyroidism. RNA served as the template for amplifying TCR beta CDR3 regions. A first-round RT-PCR used HTBI primers, followed by a second-round multiplex PCR. Each CDR3 protein is one row after TCRdb ran MiXCR on the multiplex PCR reads. This sample has a few hundred thousand distinct CDR3 sequences, with roughly 20% found just once. The sample comprised peripheral blood. The receptors here all came from a woman aged 18-29 years with stable Graves' hyperthyroidism.

There are many counts of this clonotype. At one end the junction does not follow the germline gene, possibly because of a read error. The J gene is TRBJ1-5, the V gene TRBV20-1; D ambiguous. Germline loops: CDR1 DFQATT, CDR2 SNEGSKA (reference sequence). The CDR3 totals 12 residues. The CDR3 loop is CSARASNQPQRF. CDR3 coding DNA: TGCAGTGCTAGAGCCAGCAATCAGCCCCAGCGTTTT.

This clonotype has ten or more counts. The chain recombines TRBV5-5 with TRBJ2-2; D not certain. V gave up 1 base and J gave up 1 base, with 11 bases separating them. Per the germline V gene, CDR1 is SGHKS and CDR2 is YYEKEE (reference sequence). The CDR3 is made up of 16 amino acids. Here the CDR3 reads CASSLKSVGNTGELFF. As DNA, the CDR3 is TGTGCCAGCAGCTTGAAGTCGGTAGGGAACACCGGGGAGCTGTTTTTT.

V is TRBV20-1 and J is TRBJ1-5; 11 positions agree with TRBD1. This CDR3 is built from 16 residues. Germline CDR1 reads DFQATT; CDR2 reads SNEGSKA (reference sequence). The J segment lost 2 bases and the V segment lost 1 base, leaving 4 bases of the junction unmatched. Here the CDR3 reads CSARAGTGGRNQPQHF. As DNA, the CDR3 is TGCAGTGCTAGAGCCGGGACAGGGGGTCGCAATCAGCCCCAGCATTTT.

This clonotype was recorded many times. The chain is built from TRBV6-1 and TRBJ2-5, with D possibly TRBD1 on 6 matching bases. CDR3 size: 14 residues. Germline CDR1 is MNHNS and CDR2 is SASEGT. The germline V and J ends were trimmed by 4 bases and 1 base, with 10 bases remaining between them. CDR3 bases: TGTGCCAGCAGTGGTCGGGACATCCAAGAGACCCAGTACTTC. Protein: CASSGRDIQETQYF.

This clonotype was seen ten or more times. The chain employs TRBV20-1 and TRBJ2-7; a possible D gene is TRBD2 (5 bases). CDR3 length: 12 amino acids. In germline, CDR1 is DFQATT, CDR2 SNEGSKA (reference sequence). The V end was cut by 6 bases, the J end by 2 bases, with 11 bases between. In DNA, the CDR3 is TGCAGTGCAAGAAGCGGTACCTACGAGCAGTACTTC. Translating it yields CSARSGTYEQYF.

As concerns this clonotype: An end of the junction differs from the germline gene, which may be a read error. The V call is TRBV19, the J call TRBJ2-6; a possible D gene is TRBD1 (5 bases). CDR1 and CDR2 (germline): LNHDA, SQIVND (reference sequence). This CDR3 contains 14 residues. The CDR3 nucleotides are TGTGCCAGTAGTAGTCTCTTTGGGGCCAACGTTCTGACTTTC. It specifies CASSSLFGANVLTF.

This clonotype was counted many times. The chain uses TRBV13 and TRBJ2-7; the D is unclear. This CDR3 has 14 amino acids. CDR1 PRHDT and CDR2 FYEKMQ come from the germline V gene (reference sequence). V was trimmed by 8 bases and J by 2 bases, leaving 16 bases between them. This CDR3 reads CASSGEPTTYEQYF. The CDR3 DNA reads TGTGCCAGCTCTGGGGAACCGACAACCTACGAGCAGTACTTC.